This TCR beta chain was sequenced in a study of T cells in Graves' hyperthyroidism and ophthalmopathy (dated by TCRdb to about 2019). Turning to the overall study: Peripheral blood samples were taken at initial diagnosis, before any treatment was given. In addition, the study compared T-cell repertoires in thyroid tissue and in blood from roughly 6 Graves' hyperthyroidism patients. Following sampling, methimazole starting at 30 mg daily was given to hyperthyroidism patients, and high-dose intravenous methylprednisolone was given to ophthalmopathy patients. An independent validation cohort of some 18 hyperthyroidism patients and 15 or so patients who later progressed to ophthalmopathy tested prospective prediction of ophthalmopathy. The paper describes TCR Vbeta CDR3 sequencing of 140 or so peripheral blood samples, made up of some 40 ophthalmopathy patients, 70 to 75 hyperthyroidism patients and 17 progressor patients. For training and testing, the roughly 100 patients in the discovery cohort were randomly divided in a 7:3 ratio. To identify distinguishing TCR V-J signatures, a discovery cohort of 100 patients was used, comprising 43 with Graves' ophthalmopathy and under 60 with stable Graves' hyperthyroidism.

Trimming takes 1 base off V and 11 bases off J; junction bases not matched to a gene: 15. Including cysteine and phenylalanine, the CDR3 has 17 amino acids. Only the CDR3 part of the read is kept: 51 bases, read in frame from the first base. For CDR1 and CDR2, the germline V gene lists MNHEY and SVGEGT. Stable Graves' hyperthyroidism was defined as the absence of progression to ophthalmopathy over 18 months of follow-up. The hyperthyroidism patients were between 18 and 65 years old and newly diagnosed, with a disease duration of less than 2 months. The study excluded patients with uncontrolled infections, other autoimmune diseases, pregnancy or lactation. Diagnoses were based on clinical symptoms, serum thyroxine and TRAb, thyroid ultrasound and orbital computed tomography. PBMCs were separated from roughly 9.6 ml of fresh peripheral blood using Ficoll-Paque density gradient centrifugation. Total RNA was extracted with Trizol reagent, and quality was checked on an Agilent 2100 Bioanalyzer.

Concerning this clonotype: The antigen it binds to is not known. A much larger clone lies a single base off, so this may be a read error.

The full study reports these points: In cross-validation, a model built on a 13 V-J signature told ophthalmopathy apart from stable hyperthyroidism with about 90% sensitivity and about 81% specificity, and in testing the same model reached 80%/75%. During validation, the model predicted progression to ophthalmopathy a median of around 6 months ahead of onset, with 60% to 71% sensitivity and 72% to 80% specificity. No statistical method was used to fix the sample size in advance, and group allocation was not hidden from the investigators. Most expanded thyroid clonotypes (frequency above 0.001) were also detected in blood, a finding suggesting that blood repertoires may reflect thyroid immune responses.

The TCR beta CDR3 regions were amplified from RNA transcripts. A first-round RT-PCR of the TCR CDR3 used the HTBI primer set with the Qiagen OneStep RT-PCR kit. The libraries were constructed in a second round of multiplex PCR and then size-selected and purified. The libraries were sequenced on an Illumina HiSeq2000 using paired-end 100 bp reads. The authors' pipeline ran thus. SOAPnuke was used to process the raw data, throwing out any read that contained adapters or uncalled bases, had a mean Phred below 15, or lacked an exact constant-primer or identifier match. COPE v1.2.5 was used to merge the high-quality paired reads, and each unique nucleotide sequence was defined as a clonotype. Clonotypes were aligned to IMGT TRBV, TRBD and TRBJ reference segments using MiTCR v1.1. The analysis was restricted to V-J combinations with a frequency above 0.0001, which together covered 99.2% of the repertoires. A TCS score was defined as the ratio between F50 (clonal expansion) and ExV (chaos), using BLOSUM62-based TCRdist between CDR3 peptides within each V-J. Welch's t-statistics and random forest reduced several hundred V-J features to 13, which were used in a naive Bayes classifier (R e1071). The public sequencing data were trimmed at Q25 with fastp and processed into clonotypes with MiXCR by TCRdb, which kept only in-frame beta chains. Each CDR3 protein gets just one entry, which takes the most common genes and DNA from the rows behind it. The V and J calls come from TCRdb's annotation, not from the publication. Across this sample there are over 300,000 distinct CDR3 sequences, with about 14% seen only once. Clones ranked in the top ten supply 11% of the sample.

The chain is made from TRBV6-2 or TRBV6-3 and TRBJ2-1; 9 middle bases align to TRBD2. The sequencing sample was made of blood. This TCR was recovered from an older woman with Graves' hyperthyroidism. The CDR3 region reads CASSYLASGTLGNKQFF. Here is the DNA: TGTGCCAGCAGTTACTTGGCTAGCGGGACATTGGGAAATAAGCAGTTCTTC.